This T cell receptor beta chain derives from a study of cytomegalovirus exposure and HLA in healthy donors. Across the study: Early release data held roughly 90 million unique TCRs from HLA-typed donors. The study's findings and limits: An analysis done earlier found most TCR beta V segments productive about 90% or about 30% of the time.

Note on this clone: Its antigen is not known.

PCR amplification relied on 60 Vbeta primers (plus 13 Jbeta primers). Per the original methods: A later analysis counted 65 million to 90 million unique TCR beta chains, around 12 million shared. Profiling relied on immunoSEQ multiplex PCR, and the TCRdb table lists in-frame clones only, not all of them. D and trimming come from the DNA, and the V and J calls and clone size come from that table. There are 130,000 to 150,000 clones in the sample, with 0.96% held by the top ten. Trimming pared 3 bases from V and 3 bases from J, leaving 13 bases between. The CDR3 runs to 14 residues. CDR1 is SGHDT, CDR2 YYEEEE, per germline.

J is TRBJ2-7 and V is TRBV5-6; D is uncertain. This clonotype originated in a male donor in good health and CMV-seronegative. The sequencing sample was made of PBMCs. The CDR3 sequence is CASSSYTFDYEQYF. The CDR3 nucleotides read TGTGCCAGCAGCTCCTATACCTTCGACTACGAGCAGTACTTC.